The 31 T cell receptor beta chains below all came from one sample that was sequenced in a study of cytotoxic CD8 clonotypes in ibrutinib-treated CLL. Some clones are missing from TCRdb's copy, which holds only in-frame ones; the method was immunoSEQ multiplex PCR. Found here are roughly 300,000 clones, approximately 76% of them singletons; the top ten hold roughly 5%. This material consisted of PBMCs, taken at disease progression, from a patient treated with ibrutinib. Source of these receptors: a human donor with chronic lymphocytic leukemia.

This CDR3 is CASSEFGMGTGGYEQYF. Written as DNA, the CDR3 is TGCGCCAGCAGTGAATTTGGGATGGGGACAGGGGGCTACGAGCAGTACTTC. The V gene is TRBV10-1, the J gene TRBJ2-7; 11 nucleotides line up with TRBD1. The CDR3 consists of 17 residues. The ends lost 3 bases at V and 3 bases at J; junction bases unmatched: 10. Looked up from germline, CDR1 is WNHNN and CDR2 is SYGVQD (reference sequence).

The CDR3, as DNA: TGTGCCAGCAGTCAAAATCATTACAGGCGCACCGGGGAGCTGTTTTTT. Its protein product is CASSQNHYRRTGELFF. This rearrangement joins TRBV6-6 to TRBJ2-2; tentative D call: TRBD1 (5 bases). Germline CDR1 MNHNY, CDR2 SVGAGI (reference sequence). The CDR3 sequence is 16 residues long. V gave up 5 bases and J gave up 4 bases, with 17 bases separating them.

There are a few counts of this clone. V gene TRBV27 combines with J gene TRBJ2-4; a possible D gene is TRBD1 (6 bases). V gave up 7 bases and J gave up 3 bases, with 16 bases separating them. This CDR3 is built from 15 residues. The germline gives CDR1 MNHEY, CDR2 SMNVEV (reference sequence). The CDR3 sequence: CASTTIGQYKNIQYF. CDR3 sequence (DNA): TGTGCCAGCACCACAATCGGACAGTACAAAAACATTCAGTACTTC.

This clone was seen only a few times. This chain connects TRBV11-2 to TRBJ2-7; 7 nucleotides line up with TRBD2. Germline-derived CDR1 and CDR2 are SGHAT and FQNNGV. With V trimmed by 4 bases and J by 6 bases, 6 bases remained unmatched. This CDR3 contains 13 residues. CDR3 sequence reads: CASSSGLHLEQYF. CDR3 bases: TGTGCCAGCAGCTCGGGACTACACCTCGAGCAGTACTTC.

The CDR3 here is CASSLAGLRLASGAEQYF. CDR3 sequence (DNA): TGTGCCAGCAGCTTAGCGGGTCTGAGATTGGCATCGGGCGCTGAGCAGTACTTC. The chain is built from TRBV11-2 and TRBJ2-7; no clear D. Germline V gives CDR1 SGHAT, CDR2 FQNNGV. V was trimmed by 1 base and J by 7 bases, leaving 26 bases between them. The CDR3 covers 18 residues.

About this clone: Other DNA sequences within the sample encode an identical CDR3. V and J are TRBV15 and TRBJ1-5; no definite D call. The CDR3 totals 16 residues. Germline V gene sequence: CDR1 LNHNV, CDR2 YYDKDF (reference sequence). V gave up 0 bases and J gave up 0 bases, with 9 bases separating them. The CDR3 sequence: CATSRDRGYSNQPQHF. As DNA, the CDR3 is TGTGCCACCAGCAGAGATCGGGGTTATAGCAATCAGCCCCAGCATTTT.

The V call is TRBV9, the J call TRBJ1-6; D is unclear. The CDR3 runs 12 residues. Germline assignment: CDR1 SGDLS and CDR2 YYNGEE. Trimming stripped 3 bases from V and 4 bases from J, with 2 bases between. The CDR3 is CASSGYNSPLHF. DNA of the CDR3: TGTGCCAGCAGCGGGTATAATTCACCCCTCCACTTT.

The J gene is TRBJ2-1, the V gene TRBV19, with D tentatively TRBD1 or TRBD2 (5 bases each). Trimming stripped 0 bases from V and 1 base from J, with 10 bases between. There are 16 residues in the CDR3. Germline values: CDR1 LNHDA, CDR2 SQIVND (reference sequence). CDR3 DNA sequence: TGTGCCAGTAGTATAGATCCGGGACGGTCCTACAATGAGCAGTTCTTC. Amino acid sequence: CASSIDPGRSYNEQFF.

V gene TRBV15 combines with J gene TRBJ2-2, with TRBD1 identical over 9 bases. Germline-derived CDR1 and CDR2 are LNHNV and YYDKDF (reference sequence). The CDR3 runs 16 residues. Unmatched junction bases numbered 7, after V lost 4 bases and J lost 4 bases. In DNA form, the CDR3 reads TGTGCCACCAGCAAGGACAGGGGTAGTTTCACCGGGGAGCTGTTTTTT. Residues: CATSKDRGSFTGELFF. Filled out from reference TRBV15 and TRBJ2-2, the complete variable domain reads DAMVIQNPRYQVTQFGKPVTLSCSQTLNHNVMYWYQQKSSQAPKLLFHYYDKDFNNEADTPDNFQSRRPNTSFCFLDIRSPGLGDTAMYLCATSKDRGSFTGELFFGEGSRLTVL.

This clone was recorded a few times. This chain connects TRBV6-5 to TRBJ1-4; no reliable D call. Per germline, CDR1 MNHEY and CDR2 SVGAGI. This CDR3 contains 10 residues. Trimming removed 8 bases from V and 8 bases from J, with 6 bases in between. CDR3 bases: TGTGCCAGCCTTGGCGAAAAACTGTTTTTT. Amino acid sequence: CASLGEKLFF.

V usage is TRBV29-1 and J usage is TRBJ2-1, with D maybe TRBD1 (5 bases). Trimming took off 7 bases at V and 1 base at J, with 8 bases between the two ends. This CDR3 is built from 12 residues. The V gene's germline CDR1 is SQVTM and CDR2 ANQGSEA. The CDR3 DNA is TGCAGCGCTGCAGGGTCCTACAATGAGCAGTTCTTC. Protein sequence: CSAAGSYNEQFF.

The gene calls are TRBV28 and TRBJ2-2; TRBD2 aligns across 10 bases. The CDR3 runs 15 residues. V was pared by 7 bases and J by 3 bases, with 5 bases of the junction left unmatched. Germline V gives CDR1 MDHEN, CDR2 SYDVKM. In DNA, the CDR3 is TGTGCCAGCACGTCAGCGGGAGGGCACACCGGGGAGCTGTTTTTT. Residues: CASTSAGGHTGELFF.

The chain has TRBV6-5 and TRBJ1-2; D ambiguous. The CDR3 contains 11 residues. V dropped 8 bases and J dropped 5 bases, with 9 bases sitting between them. Germline V CDR1 and CDR2: MNHEY, SVGAGI. CDR3: CASVLGYGYTF. The CDR3 DNA reads TGTGCCAGCGTCCTAGGGTATGGCTACACCTTC.

The chain carries TRBV7-6 and TRBJ2-2; 9 positions match TRBD1. Germline assignment: CDR1 SGHVS and CDR2 FNYEAQ. J lost 6 bases, V lost 5 bases, and 10 bases had no gene match. The CDR3 totals 16 residues. CDR3 coding DNA: TGTGCCAGCAGCATCACCGGGACAGGGATACCCGGGGAGCTGTTTTTT. As protein: CASSITGTGIPGELFF.

This chain uses TRBV19 with TRBJ1-5; D is possibly TRBD1 (6 bases). V was shortened by 3 bases and J by 4 bases, with 16 bases between the two germline ends. Germline CDR1 is LNHDA and CDR2 is SQIVND (reference sequence). The CDR3 covers 16 residues. The CDR3 nucleotides read TGTGCCAGTAGTATCCTCACCGGGACAAGAAATCAGCCCCAGCATTTT. This translates into CASSILTGTRNQPQHF. Combining the CDR3 with reference TRBV19 and TRBJ1-5 gives the whole variable domain DGGITQSPKYLFRKEGQNVTLSCEQNLNHDAMYWYRQDPGQGLRLIYYSQIVNDFQKGDIAEGYSVSREKKESFPLTVTSAQKNPTAFYLCASSILTGTRNQPQHFGDGTRLSIL.

This rearrangement joins TRBV19 to TRBJ1-5; 10 bases match TRBD1. This CDR3 is built from 17 residues. Germline CDR1 reads LNHDA; CDR2 reads SQIVND (reference sequence). The junction had 8 bases not matched to a gene; V was cut back by 4 bases and J by 2 bases. The CDR3 DNA follows: TGTGCCAGTAGTACCGGGACAGGGGCTCTGGGCAATCAGCCCCAGCATTTT. Its protein product is CASSTGTGALGNQPQHF.

The chain recombines TRBV25-1 with TRBJ1-4; perhaps TRBD1 as D (5 bases). The CDR3 consists of 15 residues. Germline V gene lookup returns CDR1 MGHDK and CDR2 SYGVNS. V was cut by 2 bases and J by 7 bases, with 14 bases left in between. The CDR3 loop is CASSEEARGGEKLFF. The CDR3 DNA follows: TGTGCCAGCAGTGAAGAAGCTCGGGGGGGTGAAAAACTGTTTTTT. Variable domain in full (rest from reference TRBV25-1 and TRBJ1-4): EADIYQTPRYLVIGTGKKITLECSQTMGHDKMYWYQQDPGMELHLIHYSYGVNSTEKGDLSSESTVSRIRTEHFPLTLESARPSHTSQYLCASSEEARGGEKLFFGSGTQLSVL.

The rearrangement uses TRBV4-1 and TRBJ2-7; perhaps TRBD1 as D (6 bases). V was clipped by 2 bases and J by 6 bases, with 20 bases between them. This CDR3 is 16 amino acids long. Germline V lookup: CDR1 MGHRA, CDR2 YSYEKL. The CDR3 is CASSQRQVSPIGEQYF. In DNA, the CDR3 is TGCGCCAGCAGCCAACGACAGGTGTCCCCAATAGGCGAGCAGTACTTC.

This clone was detected once. This rearrangement joins TRBV19 to TRBJ1-5; maybe TRBD1 (6 bases). Germline V gives CDR1 LNHDA, CDR2 SQIVND (reference sequence). V was cut by 3 bases and J by 3 bases, with 18 bases left in between. The length of the CDR3 is 17 residues. This CDR3 is CASSILEGGHHNQPQHF. CDR3 DNA sequence: TGTGCCAGTAGTATCTTGGAAGGGGGGCACCACAATCAGCCCCAGCATTTT.

The chain is built from TRBV19 and TRBJ2-5; D unclear. Germline loops: CDR1 LNHDA, CDR2 SQIVND (reference sequence). Trimming left V 3 bases short and J 5 bases short, with 10 bases between. This CDR3 spans 13 amino acids. CDR3 sequence (DNA): TGTGCCAGTAGTATCGCACAATTGGAGACCCAGTACTTC. The encoded protein is CASSIAQLETQYF.

The chain is built from TRBV6-5 and TRBJ2-3, with D maybe TRBD1 (5 bases). CDR1 is MNHEY and CDR2 is SVGAGI in the germline V gene. CDR3 size: 13 residues. V lost 5 bases and J lost 3, with 9 bases in between. As DNA, the CDR3 is TGTGCCAGCAGTGTGGACAAAACAGATACGCAGTATTTT. Amino acids: CASSVDKTDTQYF.

This rearrangement joins TRBV11-3 to TRBJ2-3, with D uncertain. Germline CDR1 and CDR2: SGHNT and YENEEA. V was trimmed by 1 base and J by 3 bases, leaving 11 bases between them. This CDR3 has 15 residues. The CDR3 sequence: CASSLGGHGTDTQYF. Written as DNA, the CDR3 is TGTGCCAGCAGCTTAGGTGGCCATGGGACAGATACGCAGTATTTT.

Only a few counts were recorded for this clone. The chain uses TRBV7-9 and TRBJ2-7, with 10 bases aligning to TRBD1. There are 15 residues in the CDR3. Germline assignment: CDR1 SEHNR and CDR2 FQNEAQ (reference sequence). Trimming took 4 bases from V and 5 from J; bases not matched to a gene: 8. Written as DNA, the CDR3 is TGTGCCAGCAGCTCAGCCGGGACAGGGGTGCACGAGCAGTACTTC. It encodes CASSSAGTGVHEQYF.

This chain connects TRBV27 to TRBJ1-5, with D possibly being TRBD1 (5 bases). Germline CDR1 reads MNHEY; CDR2 reads SMNVEV (reference sequence). The CDR3 is 14 amino acids. Trimming removed 5 bases from V and 1 base from J, with 9 bases in between. CDR3 nucleotide sequence: TGTGCCAGCAGTCCCCGGGGGAGCAATCAGCCCCAGCATTTT. This encodes CASSPRGSNQPQHF.

The chain has TRBV5-6 and TRBJ2-7; 7 nucleotides match TRBD1. J was trimmed by 1 base and V by 2 bases; bases with no gene match: 15. Per the germline V gene, CDR1 is SGHDT and CDR2 is YYEEEE. CDR3 length: 18 amino acids. The CDR3 DNA follows: TGTGCCAGCAGCTTAGGGACAGATCGAGTCGCGTGGTCCTACGAGCAGTACTTC. Protein: CASSLGTDRVAWSYEQYF.

This chain uses TRBV5-1 with TRBJ2-6; D may be TRBD1 or TRBD2 (6 bases each). The CDR3 has 17 residues. Per the germline V gene, CDR1 is SGHRS and CDR2 is YFSETQ. Trimming stripped 0 bases from V and 2 bases from J, with 12 bases between. CDR3 DNA sequence: TGCGCCAGCAGCTTGGTAGTGGGGGGCACTGGGGCCAACGTCCTGACTTTC. Translation gives CASSLVVGGTGANVLTF.

This chain connects TRBV7-6 to TRBJ2-7, with D tentatively TRBD2 (7 bases). CDR1 is SGHVS, CDR2 FNYEAQ, per germline. Trimming removed 8 bases at V and 4 bases at J, with 12 bases between. The CDR3 extends over 12 amino acids. CDR3: CASGGASYEQYF. The CDR3 DNA is TGTGCCAGCGGGGGGGCCTCTTACGAGCAGTACTTC.

The chain recombines TRBV6-5 with TRBJ2-7; D might be TRBD2 (5 bases). CDR1 is MNHEY, CDR2 SVGAGI, per germline. The V and J ends lost 0 bases and 3 bases respectively, with 12 bases between them. This CDR3 has 15 amino acids. The CDR3: CASSYSPSGYYEQYF. DNA for the CDR3: TGTGCCAGCAGTTACTCCCCATCGGGGTACTACGAGCAGTACTTC.

The CDR3 nucleotides are TGTGCCAGCAGCACCCACCCCAGGGTCCAGGATGAGCAGTTCTTC. As protein: CASSTHPRVQDEQFF. J is TRBJ2-1 and V is TRBV9; TRBD1 is a possible D gene (5 bases). The germline V gene has CDR1 SGDLS and CDR2 YYNGEE. CDR3 length equals 15 residues. V shed 4 bases and J shed 8 bases, with 19 bases lying between them.

The chain carries TRBV15 and TRBJ1-5; possibly TRBD1 for D (6 bases). CDR3 length: 15 amino acids. Germline V gene data show CDR1 as LNHNV and CDR2 as YYDKDF (reference sequence). The V and J ends lost 4 bases and 6 bases respectively, with 16 bases between them. This CDR3 reads CATSKSLQGAQPQHF. As DNA, the CDR3 is TGTGCCACCAGCAAAAGTTTACAGGGCGCTCAGCCCCAGCATTTT. Filled out from reference TRBV15 and TRBJ1-5, the complete variable domain reads DAMVIQNPRYQVTQFGKPVTLSCSQTLNHNVMYWYQQKSSQAPKLLFHYYDKDFNNEADTPDNFQSRRPNTSFCFLDIRSPGLGDTAMYLCATSKSLQGAQPQHFGDGTRLSIL.

This sequence joins TRBV19 and TRBJ1-1, with a weak D call TRBD1 (6 bases). This CDR3 is 15 amino acids long. The V end lost 1 base, the J end lost 1 base, and 10 bases lay between the germline ends. Germline V gene sequence: CDR1 LNHDA, CDR2 SQIVND (reference sequence). The CDR3 is CASSIVGQRNTEAFF. CDR3 DNA: TGTGCCAGTAGTATAGTCGGACAGAGGAACACTGAAGCTTTCTTT.